This is a list of T cell receptor beta chains from one sample in a study of Ad26.COV2.S vaccination and SARS-CoV-2 variants. Profiled with immunoSEQ multiplex PCR; TCRdb holds only in-frame clones, not every one. The table records roughly 680,000 clones, 80% to 90% of them present only once. The sample in question was peripheral blood, obtained in a trial of Ad26.COV2.S vaccine versus placebo. These receptors originate from a person between 18 and 60 years old who received the Ad26.COV2.S COVID-19 vaccine or a placebo. Each CDR3 is given with its conserved first and last residue. The D gene is left open where the match is weak. Size values are once, few and many counts, or a class for expanded clones, and some rows have none.

V gene	clone size	D gene	J gene	CDR3 DNA	CDR3 protein
TRBV2	NA	NA	TRBJ1-1	TGTGCCAGCAGTGAAATCTCAGGGGTCACTGAAGCTTTCTTT	CASSEISGVTEAFF
TRBV11-2	NA	NA	TRBJ2-3	TGTGCCAGCAGCCCCTGGACCGCACCCAGAGATACGCAGTATTTT	CASSPWTAPRDTQYF
TRBV18	NA	NA	TRBJ2-2	TGTGCCAGCTCACCGGGTAATTCCGGGGAGCTGTTTTTT	CASSPGNSGELFF
TRBV7-8	NA	NA	TRBJ1-5	TGTGCCAGCAGCTTATCCCTTGTAGGGGGTGTGGGACAGCCCCAGCATTTT	CASSLSLVGGVGQPQHF
TRBV10-3	NA	TRBD1	TRBJ2-2	TGTGCCAGTCAGGGACAGTCGAACACCGGGGAGCTGTTTTTT	CASQGQSNTGELFF
TRBV10-1	few	NA	TRBJ1-5	TGCGCCAGCAGGAGGGGCAGAAAGGTGAGTACCAATCAGCCCCAGCATTTT	CASRRGRKVSTNQPQHF
TRBV7-3	NA	NA	TRBJ2-1	TGTGCCAGCAGATCCGGATACCTCTACAATGAGCAGTTCTTC	CASRSGYLYNEQFF
TRBV18	NA	NA	TRBJ2-6	TGTGCCAGCTCACCAATCGAGGGTAGGAAAAACTCTGGGGCCAACGTCCTGACTTTC	CASSPIEGRKNSGANVLTF
TRBV7-9	NA	NA	TRBJ1-3	TGTGCCAGCAACCTGTCGGGAAACACCATATATTTT	CASNLSGNTIYF
TRBV9	NA	NA	TRBJ1-2	TGTGCCAGCAGCGTAGGGGGGGGACCTGGCTATGGCTACACCTTC	CASSVGGGPGYGYTF